The rows below give T cell receptor beta chains drawn from one sample of a study of Ad26.COV2.S vaccination and SARS-CoV-2 variants. The assay was immunoSEQ multiplex PCR, and TCRdb's table has in-frame clones only and misses some. The data contain over 250,000 clones, more than 70% of them seen just once; the ten biggest clones take up about 3.1%. The sequenced sample was peripheral blood, obtained in a trial of Ad26.COV2.S vaccine versus placebo. The source of these receptors is a person aged 18 to 65 who received the Ad26.COV2.S COVID-19 vaccine or a placebo. Each CDR3 is given with its conserved first and last residue. The order of the fields is clone size, D gene, J gene, V gene, CDR3 DNA, CDR3 protein. The D gene is left open where the match is weak. Clone sizes are given selectively: once, few, many, or a class where the clone is expanded.

once,NA,TRBJ2-1,TRBV7-2,TGTGCCAGCCGCGGGGCAGGGATATACAATGAGCAGTTCTTC,CASRGAGIYNEQFF
NA,TRBD1,TRBJ1-1,TRBV27,TGTGCCAGCAGTTCATTGGCCCGACAGGGAAGAACTGAAGCTTTCTTT,CASSSLARQGRTEAFF
NA,TRBD1,TRBJ2-7,TRBV9,TGTGCCAGCAGCGTTACAGGGGTTTCCTACGAGCAGTACTTC,CASSVTGVSYEQYF
NA,NA,TRBJ2-3,TRBV9,TGTGCCAGCAGCGTAAGGACTTCTAGCACAGATACGCAGTATTTT,CASSVRTSSTDTQYF
once,TRBD1,TRBJ2-5,TRBV18,TGTGCCAGCTCACCACTGCCGGGACAGCCACACGGGGAGACCCAGTACTTC,CASSPLPGQPHGETQYF
NA,TRBD1,TRBJ2-3,TRBV5-5,TGTGCCAGCAGCGGGACAGGTGCCCCAGGAACGCAGTATTTT,CASSGTGAPGTQYF
NA,NA,TRBJ2-7,TRBV10-2,TGCGCCAGCACCCCGGCAGGTGGGACCTACGAGCAGTACTTC,CASTPAGGTYEQYF
NA,TRBD1,TRBJ2-7,TRBV4-1,TGCGCCAGCAGCCCGGACAGGGGATACGAGCAGTACTTC,CASSPDRGYEQYF
NA,TRBD1,TRBJ2-7,TRBV18,TGTGCCAGCTCACCGCGGGACAGGGGGCCCTACGAGCAGTACTTC,CASSPRDRGPYEQYF
NA,NA,TRBJ2-3,TRBV2,TGTGCCAGCAGCCGACTGGAGTTCACAGATACGCAGTATTTT,CASSRLEFTDTQYF